Presented here are 16 T cell receptor beta chains from one specimen sequenced in a study of OX40 agonist ivuxolimab in advanced cancers. This table comes from immunoSEQ multiplex PCR, and its TCRdb copy is limited to in-frame clones, with some not included. The sample lists roughly 58,000 clones, 70% to 90% seen once, with just over 0.75% in the top ten. The source material was CD4+ or CD8+ T cells sorted from blood, sampled in a trial of the OX40 agonist ivuxolimab. Receptors were obtained from an adult with an advanced solid tumor such as melanoma, head and neck, liver or kidney cancer.

This chain joins TRBV6-1 and TRBJ2-2; 7 bases agree with TRBD1. V was clipped by 6 bases and J by 5 bases; unmatched bases: 6. Germline assignment: CDR1 MNHNS and CDR2 SASEGT. The CDR3 covers 14 residues. CDR3 nucleotide sequence: TGTGCCAGCAGACCTGACAGGGTTACCGGGGAGCTGTTTTTT. This translates into CASRPDRVTGELFF.

This chain joins TRBV5-5 and TRBJ2-5; 7 bases map to TRBD2. The germline CDR1 and CDR2 sequences are SGHKS and YYEKEE (reference sequence). V trimming: 0 bases; J trimming: 4 bases; junction bases outside the gene matches: 6. The CDR3 sequence is 15 residues long. CDR3 residues: CASSLAWERGETQYF. CDR3 in DNA: TGTGCCAGCAGCTTGGCCTGGGAGCGGGGAGAGACCCAGTACTTC.

This clone was observed once. The chain links TRBV19 to TRBJ2-7; 9 bases are a match to TRBD1. The V gene end was trimmed by 4 bases and the J gene end by 5 bases; junction bases not matched to a gene: 6. The CDR3 length is 14 residues. Germline V gene lookup returns CDR1 LNHDA and CDR2 SQIVND (reference sequence). This chain's CDR3 is CASSNRGLLNEQYF. CDR3 DNA: TGTGCCAGTAGTAACAGGGGGCTGTTGAACGAGCAGTACTTC.

This clone was seen a handful of times. The chain is built from TRBV19 and TRBJ1-5; D call uncertain. The length of the CDR3 is 14 residues. Per germline, CDR1 LNHDA and CDR2 SQIVND (reference sequence). V was pared by 0 bases and J by 0 bases, with 3 bases between. The CDR3 DNA sequence: TGTGCCAGTAGTATAGAACATAGCAATCAGCCCCAGCATTTT. Amino acid sequence: CASSIEHSNQPQHF.

This clone was detected only a few times. The chain couples TRBV18 to TRBJ1-2, with 7 nucleotides matching TRBD1. V lost 3 bases and J lost 5; bases outside the gene matches: 6. CDR3 length: 14 amino acids. The germline V gene encodes CDR1 KGHSH and CDR2 LQKENI. The CDR3 DNA is TGTGCCAGCTCACCGGGACAGTCCCTATATGGCTACACCTTC. Translation: CASSPGQSLYGYTF.

The chain combines TRBV6-5 with TRBJ2-5; no reliable D call. Trimming removed 3 bases at V and 0 bases at J, with 5 bases between. In germline, CDR1 is MNHEY, CDR2 SVGAGI. This CDR3 region has 13 residues. The CDR3 protein is CASSYLDQETQYF. The CDR3 nucleotides read TGTGCCAGCAGTTATCTAGACCAAGAGACCCAGTACTTC.

This chain connects TRBV19 to TRBJ2-1, with 7 bases identical to TRBD1. The germline gives CDR1 LNHDA, CDR2 SQIVND (reference sequence). The CDR3 runs 13 residues. With 4 bases clipped from V and 8 bases from J, the junction kept 5 bases outside the gene matches. Here the CDR3 reads CASSNNRGYEQFF. CDR3 DNA: TGTGCCAGTAGTAATAACAGGGGCTATGAGCAGTTCTTC. The full variable domain, completed using reference TRBV19 and TRBJ2-1, is DGGITQSPKYLFRKEGQNVTLSCEQNLNHDAMYWYRQDPGQGLRLIYYSQIVNDFQKGDIAEGYSVSREKKESFPLTVTSAQKNPTAFYLCASSNNRGYEQFFGPGTRLTVL.

This clone was seen a few times. The chain joins TRBV5-1 to TRBJ1-1; D may be TRBD1 (6 bases). In germline, CDR1 is SGHRS, CDR2 YFSETQ. V lost 4 bases and J 1 base, leaving 11 bases between the germline ends. The CDR3 is 14 amino acids. CDR3: CASSLGQQNTEAFF. The CDR3 DNA reads as TGCGCCAGCAGCCTCGGACAGCAGAACACTGAAGCTTTCTTT.

On this clone: Within the sample, other DNA sequences also encode this same CDR3. CDR3 in amino acids: CASSPLNSPLHF. DNA of the CDR3: TGTGCCAGCAGCCCGCTTAATTCACCCCTCCACTTT. This chain uses TRBV5-4 with TRBJ1-6; D not resolved. The V end was cut by 4 bases, the J end by 6 bases, with 5 bases between. The CDR3 runs to 12 residues. CDR1 is SGHNT, CDR2 YYREEE, per germline (reference sequence).

The rearrangement uses TRBV19 and TRBJ2-7; D is perhaps TRBD1 or TRBD2 (5 bases each). V dropped 7 bases and J dropped 4 bases, with 11 bases sitting between them. The germline CDR1 and CDR2 sequences are LNHDA and SQIVND (reference sequence). The CDR3 is 12 amino acids. Here the CDR3 reads CASMGDGYEQYF. CDR3 DNA: TGTGCCAGTATGGGGGACGGGTACGAGCAGTACTTC.

The chain joins TRBV29-1 to TRBJ2-3, with a possible D match to TRBD1 (6 bases). The V end lost 6 bases, the J end lost 2 bases, and 9 bases lay between the germline ends. The germline gives CDR1 SQVTM, CDR2 ANQGSEA. The CDR3 sequence is 12 residues long. The CDR3 loop is CSVPGVTDTQYF. The CDR3 DNA reads as TGCAGCGTACCAGGGGTCACAGATACGCAGTATTTT.

The chain couples TRBV2 to TRBJ2-4; D is unresolved. V was clipped by 4 bases and J by 4 bases, with 14 bases between them. Per the germline V gene, CDR1 is SNHLY and CDR2 is FYNNEI. This CDR3 region has 15 residues. The DNA for the CDR3 is TGTGCCAGCAGTGCGGACCCGGCTTGGAAAAACATTCAGTACTTC. This codes for CASSADPAWKNIQYF.

This chain uses TRBV11-2 with TRBJ1-2; the match to TRBD1 covers 7 bases. Germline lookup yields CDR1 SGHAT and CDR2 FQNNGV. The CDR3 runs to 15 residues. V gave up 2 bases and J gave up 7 bases; unmatched junction bases: 10. The chain's CDR3 is CASSLREGQTGGYTF. Here the CDR3 DNA reads TGTGCCAGCAGCTTAAGGGAGGGACAGACGGGTGGCTACACCTTC.

The CDR3 loop reads CASTDFLGAKNIQYF. CDR3 bases: TGTGCCAGCACCGACTTCCTCGGGGCCAAAAACATTCAGTACTTC. The chain combines TRBV6-6 with TRBJ2-4; D unclear. Germline V lookup: CDR1 MNHNY, CDR2 SVGAGI (reference sequence). The CDR3 consists of 15 residues. Trimming stripped 7 bases from V and 1 base from J, with 14 bases between.

This chain uses TRBV21-1 with TRBJ2-3; TRBD2, the table's D call, lacks a check against the DNA. TRBV21-1 is flagged as a pseudogene. CDR3 length: 17 amino acids. This chain's CDR3 is CASSGGWRGRSTDTQYF. The DNA of the CDR3 is TGTGCCAGCAGCGGAGGATGGCGGGGGAGGAGCACAGATACGCAGTATTTT.

The sample holds one count of this clone. The chain recombines TRBV5-1 with TRBJ2-3; 9 nucleotides line up with TRBD2. The germline V gene has CDR1 SGHRS and CDR2 YFSETQ. This CDR3 comprises 16 residues. V was pared by 5 bases and J by 6 bases, with 13 bases of the junction left unmatched. CDR3 coding DNA: TGCGCCAGCAGTCCCCCGGCGCGGGGGGGCCCGGATACGCAGTATTTT. Amino acids: CASSPPARGGPDTQYF.